Below, 14 T cell receptor beta chains from the same sample are listed, as sequenced in a study of cytomegalovirus exposure and HLA in healthy donors. In the PCR, 60 Vbeta and 13 Jbeta primers were used. Libraries were prepared by immunoSEQ multiplex PCR; TCRdb keeps only in-frame clonotypes and omits some of them. The sample records about 140,000 clones, just under 80% being singletons. The specimen sequenced was PBMCs. These receptors were collected from a young man in good health and CMV-seronegative.

This chain connects TRBV27 to TRBJ1-6, with D possibly TRBD1 on 5 matching bases. The CDR3 is 15 residues long. Germline V CDR1 and CDR2: MNHEY, SMNVEV (reference sequence). Deletions cut 0 bases from V and 4 bases from J, with 7 bases between. CDR3 DNA: TGTGCCAGCAGTTTATCAGGGGTATATAATTCACCCCTCCACTTT. It specifies CASSLSGVYNSPLHF.

This clone was seen just once. The CDR3 loop reads CASTGSGKYNEQFF. CDR3 nucleotides: TGTGCCAGCACTGGTTCCGGGAAATACAATGAGCAGTTCTTC. The J gene is TRBJ2-1, the V gene TRBV2, with TRBD2 as a possible D gene (5 bases). V lost 7 bases to trimming and J lost 4 bases, with 14 bases between them. There are 14 residues in the CDR3. CDR1 and CDR2 from the germline V gene are SNHLY and FYNNEI.

V usage is TRBV27 and J usage is TRBJ1-2; D may be TRBD1 (5 bases). The CDR3 consists of 14 residues. CDR1 and CDR2 (germline): MNHEY, SMNVEV (reference sequence). The V and J ends lost 3 bases and 2 bases respectively, with 10 bases between them. The CDR3 loop is CASSLAGGNYGYTF. CDR3 bases: TGTGCCAGCAGTTTGGCCGGGGGGAACTATGGCTACACCTTC.

This chain uses TRBV27 with TRBJ2-3; no clear D gene. The CDR3 covers 15 residues. Germline-derived CDR1 and CDR2 are MNHEY and SMNVEV (reference sequence). Trimming removed 5 bases at V and 0 bases at J, with 12 bases between. CDR3 residues: CASSIRYPSTDTQYF. The CDR3 DNA reads TGTGCCAGCAGTATCAGGTATCCGAGCACAGATACGCAGTATTTT.

The V and J genes are TRBV28 and TRBJ1-1, with 7 positions matching TRBD1. V lost 6 bases, J lost 0 bases, and 7 bases stayed unmatched. The CDR3 covers 15 residues. Germline V gene sequence: CDR1 MDHEN, CDR2 SYDVKM. CDR3 sequence: CASSYAGTVNTEAFF. The CDR3, as DNA: TGTGCCAGCAGCTATGCTGGGACAGTGAACACTGAAGCTTTCTTT.

The rearrangement joins TRBV15 to TRBJ2-4; perhaps TRBD2 as D (6 bases). This CDR3 is built from 14 residues. From germline, CDR1 is LNHNV and CDR2 YYDKDF (reference sequence). Trimming removed 5 bases at V and 6 bases at J, with 14 bases between. The CDR3 DNA reads as TGTGCCACCAGCTCCCCGGACGGGGGAAACATTCAGTACTTC. It specifies CATSSPDGGNIQYF.

This chain links TRBV10-1 with TRBJ2-7; maybe TRBD1 (5 bases). CDR1 and CDR2 (germline): WNHNN, SYGVQD (reference sequence). The V end was cut by 5 bases, the J end by 3 bases, with 14 bases between. The CDR3 runs to 14 residues. In DNA form, the CDR3 reads TGCGCCAGCAGTAGCTTAGGCAGGGTCTACGAGCAGTACTTC. Translating it yields CASSSLGRVYEQYF.

This clone was counted only a few times. This chain joins TRBV5-6 and TRBJ2-3, with 12 positions matching TRBD2. The CDR3 has 14 residues. V shed 4 bases and J 6 bases; nucleotides not matched to a gene: 3. Germline V lookup: CDR1 SGHDT, CDR2 YYEEEE. In DNA form, the CDR3 reads TGTGCCAGCAGCCCCGGACTAGCGGGGGATACGCAGTATTTT. Translated, it gives CASSPGLAGDTQYF.

The rearrangement joins TRBV29-1 to TRBJ2-7, with 9 bases that match TRBD2. Germline assignment: CDR1 SQVTM and CDR2 ANQGSEA. With 4 bases clipped from V and 3 bases from J, the junction kept 7 bases outside the gene matches. CDR3 size: 14 residues. CDR3 loop: CSVVHGLAIYEQYF. The CDR3 DNA reads TGCAGCGTTGTCCATGGACTAGCGATCTACGAGCAGTACTTC.

This sequence joins TRBV6-5 and TRBJ1-1, with D possibly matching TRBD1 (6 bases). V was shortened by 5 bases and J by 5 bases, with 12 bases between the two germline ends. The CDR3 runs 13 residues. Per the germline V gene, CDR1 is MNHEY and CDR2 is SVGAGI. The CDR3: CASSDAGVTEAFF. The CDR3 coding sequence is TGTGCCAGCAGTGATGCAGGGGTGACTGAAGCTTTCTTT.

The genes are TRBV4-2 and TRBJ2-3; 9 bases agree with TRBD1. The CDR3 runs to 16 residues. The V gene end was trimmed by 1 base and the J gene end by 4 bases; junction bases not matched to a gene: 6. From germline, CDR1 is LGHNA and CDR2 YNFKEQ. The CDR3 here is CASSQGDRVIADTQYF. CDR3 bases: TGTGCCAGCAGCCAAGGGGACAGGGTTATCGCAGATACGCAGTATTTT.

The DNA of the CDR3 is TGCGCCAGCAGCTCCGCACAGGGGTTGGACACTGAAGCTTTCTTT. It codes for CASSSAQGLDTEAFF. V is TRBV5-1 and J is TRBJ1-1, with 7 positions matching TRBD1. Germline V lookup: CDR1 SGHRS, CDR2 YFSETQ. J lost 3 bases, V lost 3 bases, and 8 bases had no gene match. The CDR3 loop spans 15 amino acids.

The rearrangement joins TRBV5-1 to TRBJ2-2; 8 nucleotides align to TRBD2. This CDR3 is 15 amino acids long. Per germline, CDR1 SGHRS and CDR2 YFSETQ. Trimming removed 4 bases from V and 2 bases from J; junction bases left unmatched: 4. CDR3 loop: CASSPTSANTGELFF. The DNA of the CDR3 is TGCGCCAGCAGCCCGACTAGCGCCAACACCGGGGAGCTGTTTTTT.

For the CDR3, the DNA is TGTGCCAGCAAGGAGGGCGGGTCTGGGCCCCAGCATTTT. This sequence encodes CASKEGGSGPQHF. V is TRBV28 and J is TRBJ1-5; no definite D call. The ends were cut back, 7 bases at V and 9 bases at J, with 16 bases in the middle. From germline, CDR1 is MDHEN and CDR2 SYDVKM. CDR3 length: 13 amino acids.